The 19 T cell receptor beta chains below were found in one sample sequenced in a study of blood T cells in healthy people across ages. A sample-barcoded 5' primer and a J-beta primer mix were used in a second PCR of about 7 to 12 cycles. TCRdb re-called the 5' RACE reads through MiXCR, storing one row per CDR3 protein. The sample carries 1.8 million or so distinct CDR3 sequences, approximately 40% recorded once. Material: blood. The source is a human donor in good health.

The V gene is TRBV7-2, the J gene TRBJ1-2; 8 bases align to TRBD1. Germline V lookup: CDR1 SGHTA, CDR2 FQGNSA. V lost 5 bases and J lost 4; bases outside the gene matches: 9. This CDR3 spans 15 amino acids. CDR3 nucleotide sequence: TGTGCCAGCAGCAGAGCAGGGGGCTCAGGCTATGGCTACACCTTC. It codes for CASSRAGGSGYGYTF.

Of note for this clonotype: A read error may be the cause here, since a much bigger clone is one base away. V is TRBV20-1 and J is TRBJ1-2; D is unresolved. CDR1 DFQATT and CDR2 SNEGSKA come from the germline V gene (reference sequence). The CDR3 runs to 13 residues. The CDR3 protein is CSARALQNYGDTF. For the CDR3, the DNA is TGCAGTGCTAGAGCTCTTCAAAACTATGGCGACACCTTC.

The table lists this clonotype with many counts. The gene calls are TRBV7-2 and TRBJ1-2; 7 nucleotides line up with TRBD1. V dropped 0 bases and J dropped 2; count of bases not matched to a gene: 0. The CDR3 spans 14 residues. Germline CDR1 and CDR2: SGHTA and FQGNSA. CDR3 sequence reads: CASSLATGNYGYTF. CDR3 nucleotide sequence: TGTGCCAGCAGCTTAGCGACAGGGAACTATGGCTACACCTTC.

The chain uses TRBV9 and TRBJ2-1, with 10 bases identical to TRBD2. The length of the CDR3 is 18 residues. J lost 8 bases, V lost 0 bases, and 14 bases had no gene match. Germline CDR1 and CDR2: SGDLS and YYNGEE. CDR3 DNA sequence: TGTGCCAGCAGCGTAGACTTTGTAACTAGCGGGGCCAAGGATGAGCAGTTCTTC. Its translation: CASSVDFVTSGAKDEQFF.

This clonotype was recorded a few times. The genes are TRBV12-3 or TRBV12-4 and TRBJ2-5; the D is unclear. The ends were cut back, 7 bases at V and 0 bases at J, with 15 bases in the middle. The CDR3 contains 15 residues. The CDR3 is CASTRKSANQETQYF. CDR3 nucleotide sequence: TGTGCCAGCACCAGAAAGAGCGCCAACCAAGAGACCCAGTACTTC.

The rearrangement links TRBV9 to TRBJ1-2, with D perhaps TRBD1 (5 bases). V was trimmed by 0 bases and J by 0 bases, leaving 18 bases between them. There are 18 residues in the CDR3. Looked up from germline, CDR1 is SGDLS and CDR2 is YYNGEE. The CDR3 here is CASSVVASGGATNYGYTF. The CDR3 coding sequence is TGTGCCAGCAGCGTAGTTGCGTCGGGAGGGGCCACTAACTATGGCTACACCTTC.

The CDR3 loop is CASSLSQAGEKLFF. In DNA form, the CDR3 reads TGTGCCAGCAGCTTAAGTCAAGCGGGTGAAAAACTGTTTTTT. The V gene is TRBV7-2, the J gene TRBJ1-4, with D unclear. Between the trimmed V and J ends, which lost 2 bases and 7 bases, there was a span of 11 bases. CDR1 SGHTA and CDR2 FQGNSA come from the germline V gene. The CDR3 loop spans 14 amino acids.

The chain combines TRBV4-3 with TRBJ2-7; no definite D call. Germline CDR1 LGHNA, CDR2 YSLEER. With 1 base removed from V and 0 bases from J, the gap between germline ends came to 19 bases. CDR3 length: 18 residues. The CDR3 DNA is TGCGCCAGCAGCCAAGTTAATAAGGGCGAGGATAGCTCCTACGAGCAGTACTTC. Protein sequence: CASSQVNKGEDSSYEQYF.

The rearrangement joins TRBV6-2 or TRBV6-3 to TRBJ2-7; TRBD1 agrees at 8 bases. The germline CDR1 and CDR2 sequences are MNHEY and SVGEGT. Trimming took 0 bases from V and 3 from J; bases not matched to a gene: 7. This CDR3 contains 16 residues. The CDR3 region is CASSYSWQGANYEQYF. CDR3 DNA: TGTGCCAGCAGTTACTCGTGGCAGGGGGCGAACTACGAGCAGTACTTC.

This clonotype has a handful of counts. This chain uses TRBV2 with TRBJ2-1, with D possibly being TRBD1 (6 bases). Trimming removed 6 bases from V and 6 bases from J, with 18 bases in between. This CDR3 spans 15 amino acids. The V gene's germline CDR1 is SNHLY and CDR2 FYNNEI. CDR3 region: CASRLQGFTFNEQFF. CDR3 sequence (DNA): TGTGCCAGCAGGCTCCAGGGGTTTACGTTCAATGAGCAGTTCTTC. The full variable domain, completed using reference TRBV2 and TRBJ2-1, is EPEVTQTPSHQVTQMGQEVILRCVPISNHLYFYWYRQILGQKVEFLVSFYNNEISEKSEIFDDQFSVERPDGSNFTLKIRSTKLEDSAMYFCASRLQGFTFNEQFFGPGTRLTVL.

The genes are TRBV9 and TRBJ2-1, with 9 bases identical to TRBD1. From germline, CDR1 is SGDLS and CDR2 YYNGEE. V shed 0 bases and J 6 bases; nucleotides not matched to a gene: 16. The CDR3 length is 19 residues. The CDR3 loop is CASSVATGQGYLAVNEQFF. CDR3 nucleotides: TGTGCCAGCAGCGTAGCTACGGGACAGGGTTATTTAGCCGTCAATGAGCAGTTCTTC. Variable domain in full (rest from reference TRBV9 and TRBJ2-1): DSGVTQTPKHLITATGQRVTLRCSPRSGDLSVYWYQQSLDQGLQFLIQYYNGEERAKGNILERFSAQQFPDLHSELNLSSLELGDSALYFCASSVATGQGYLAVNEQFFGPGTRLTVL.

The CDR3 region is CASSQAGLANEKLFF. The CDR3 DNA follows: TGCGCCAGCAGCCAAGCGGGTCTAGCTAATGAAAAACTGTTTTTT. The V gene is TRBV4-1, the J gene TRBJ1-4; D not resolved. The length of the CDR3 is 15 residues. Trimming cost V 1 base and J 3 bases, with 9 bases left between them. Germline lookup yields CDR1 MGHRA and CDR2 YSYEKL.

Remarks on this clonotype: Possible read error: a much larger clone is one base away. This chain links TRBV29-1 with TRBJ2-7; no reliable D call. Between the trimmed V and J ends, which lost 4 bases and 2 bases, there was a span of 6 bases. CDR3 length: 11 amino acids. The germline V gene encodes CDR1 SQVTM and CDR2 ANQGSEA. Here the CDR3 DNA reads TGCAGCGTTGTAGGGCCCTACGAGCAGTACTTC. Its translation is CSVVGPYEQYF.

This clonotype has more than one count but fewer than ten. The chain couples TRBV4-3 to TRBJ2-1, with 10 bases lining up with TRBD2. Unmatched junction bases numbered 11, after V lost 1 base and J lost 8 bases. The germline V gene encodes CDR1 LGHNA and CDR2 YSLEER. The CDR3 has 17 amino acids. The CDR3 loop reads CASSQAFRAGGSDEQFF. The CDR3 coding sequence is TGCGCCAGCAGCCAAGCCTTTAGAGCGGGGGGGTCGGATGAGCAGTTCTTC.

The table lists this clonotype with a few counts. The chain links TRBV29-1 to TRBJ1-5, with 9 positions matching TRBD1. CDR3 length: 15 residues. The V gene end was trimmed by 6 bases and the J gene end by 6 bases; junction bases not matched to a gene: 12. Germline CDR1 reads SQVTM; CDR2 reads ANQGSEA. The chain's CDR3 is CSVPKGAGQGQPQHF. The DNA of the CDR3 is TGCAGCGTCCCTAAGGGTGCGGGACAGGGTCAGCCCCAGCATTTT.

The V gene is TRBV6-5, the J gene TRBJ2-1; TRBD2 aligns across 10 bases. Germline V gene sequence: CDR1 MNHEY, CDR2 SVGAGI. The junction had 13 bases not matched to a gene; V was cut back by 6 bases and J by 8 bases. The CDR3 spans 16 residues. Here the CDR3 DNA reads TGTGCCAGCAGACCCACAAGCGGGAGGGCCGTCGATGAGCAGTTCTTC. It yields the protein CASRPTSGRAVDEQFF.

The chain couples TRBV5-1 to TRBJ1-5; a weak D match, TRBD1 (5 bases). The CDR3 contains 16 residues. The germline V gene has CDR1 SGHRS and CDR2 YFSETQ. V lost 4 bases, J lost 1 base, and 15 bases lay in between. The CDR3 protein is CASSPLAGMSNQPQHF. In DNA form, the CDR3 reads TGCGCCAGCAGCCCATTGGCAGGGATGAGCAATCAGCCCCAGCATTTT.

This chain connects TRBV7-9 to TRBJ1-2; weak D call: TRBD1 (6 bases). Germline CDR1 SEHNR, CDR2 FQNEAQ (reference sequence). With 6 bases removed from V and 6 bases from J, the gap between germline ends came to 14 bases. The CDR3 contains 13 residues. DNA of the CDR3: TGTGCCAGCAGTCTCCAGGGGATTCATGGCTACACCTTC. It specifies CASSLQGIHGYTF.

The rearrangement joins TRBV20-1 to TRBJ2-7, with unresolved D. V was cut by 0 bases and J by 6 bases, with 12 bases left in between. There are 13 residues in the CDR3. Germline lookup yields CDR1 DFQATT and CDR2 SNEGSKA (reference sequence). The chain's CDR3 is CSARDLGRSEQYF. Here the CDR3 DNA reads TGCAGTGCTAGAGATCTGGGTCGGAGCGAGCAGTACTTC.